The 6 T cell receptor beta chains in this list originate from one sample, sequenced in a study of PD-L1 blockade in urothelial cancer. Time point reported: pretreatment peripheral blood. Clones were read by immunoSEQ multiplex PCR, and TCRdb kept only the in-frame ones, dropping some. Of approximately 86,000 clones listed, about 85% were seen once; the top ten hold approximately 7.1%. Material: PBMCs, obtained around atezolizumab (anti-PD-L1) treatment. The receptors shown here come from a man aged 35 to 55 with urothelial cancer.

The chain uses TRBV30 and TRBJ2-2; D ambiguous. Germline CDR1 reads GTSNPN; CDR2 reads SVGIG (reference sequence). The length of the CDR3 is 14 residues. V lost 1 base and J lost 3, with 9 bases in between. CDR3 amino acids: CAWSAQAHTGELFF. The CDR3 DNA reads TGTGCCTGGAGTGCCCAAGCCCACACCGGGGAGCTGTTTTTT.

A word on this clone: A junction boundary mismatches the germline segment, possibly from a read error. This chain connects TRBV14 to TRBJ2-7, with D possibly matching TRBD1 (6 bases). The CDR3 totals 12 residues. Germline V gene lookup returns CDR1 SGHDN and CDR2 FVKESK. The DNA of the CDR3 is TGTGCCAGCAGCCAAGATCGCAGGACAGCTTTCTTC. Amino acids: CASSQDRRTAFF.

The rearrangement joins TRBV28 to TRBJ2-7; possibly TRBD2 for D (6 bases). The V end was cut by 3 bases, the J end by 2 bases, with 11 bases between. Germline CDR1 reads MDHEN; CDR2 reads SYDVKM. The CDR3 runs 14 residues. CDR3 loop: CASSFAGLTYEQYF. The CDR3 DNA sequence: TGTGCCAGCAGTTTCGCGGGATTGACCTACGAGCAGTACTTC. The whole variable domain, filled in from reference TRBV28 and TRBJ2-7, reads DVKVTQSSRYLVKRTGEKVFLECVQDMDHENMFWYRQDPGLGLRLIYFSYDVKMKEKGDIPEGYSVSREKKERFSLILESASTNQTSMYLCASSFAGLTYEQYFGPGTRLTVT.

The rearrangement links TRBV6-5 to TRBJ2-3; D ambiguous. The CDR3 loop spans 13 amino acids. The V and J ends lost 2 bases and 2 bases respectively, with 5 bases between them. CDR1 and CDR2 from the germline V gene are MNHEY and SVGAGI. The CDR3 DNA reads TGTGCCAGCAGTTACCAGATCACAGATACGCAGTATTTT. Translation gives CASSYQITDTQYF.

V gene TRBV6-6 combines with J gene TRBJ2-2, with 7 bases identical to TRBD1. CDR1 is MNHNY, CDR2 SVGAGI, per germline (reference sequence). The CDR3 is 14 amino acids. Unmatched junction bases numbered 8, after V lost 6 bases and J lost 7 bases. The CDR3 nucleotides read TGTGCCAGCAGCCACGGGACAGTCGGCGGGGAGCTGTTTTTT. Translating gives CASSHGTVGGELFF.

The chain recombines TRBV18 with TRBJ2-7, with TRBD1 matching over 10 bases. Germline V lookup: CDR1 KGHSH, CDR2 LQKENI. The CDR3 covers 16 residues. Germline trimming cut 2 bases from V and 0 bases from J; bases unmatched to any gene: 4. In nucleotides, the CDR3 is TGTGCCAGCTCACCAACCGGGACAGGGGTCTCCTACGAGCAGTACTTC. Translation: CASSPTGTGVSYEQYF.